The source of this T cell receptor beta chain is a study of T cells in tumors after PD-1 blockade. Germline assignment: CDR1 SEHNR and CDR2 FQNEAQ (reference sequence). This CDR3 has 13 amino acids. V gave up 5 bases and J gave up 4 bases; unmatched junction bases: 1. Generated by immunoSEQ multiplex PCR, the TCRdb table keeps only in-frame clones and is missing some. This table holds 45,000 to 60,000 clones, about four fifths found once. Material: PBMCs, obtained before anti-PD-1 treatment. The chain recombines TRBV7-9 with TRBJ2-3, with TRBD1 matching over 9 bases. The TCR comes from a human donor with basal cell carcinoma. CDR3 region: CASSRDRADTQYF. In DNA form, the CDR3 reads TGTGCCAGCAGCCGGGACAGGGCAGATACGCAGTATTTT.